Following are 27 T cell receptor beta chains from one sample sequenced in a study of Graves' ophthalmopathy and Graves' hyperthyroidism. Researchers took RNA transcripts and amplified TCR beta CDR3 regions from them. The first round was an RT-PCR with HTBI primers, and the second round was a multiplex PCR. TCRdb reanalysed the multiplex PCR reads using MiXCR and keeps one entry per CDR3 protein. The sample comprises approximately 330,000 distinct CDR3 sequences, roughly a sixth of which are singletons, and roughly an eighth rests with the top ten. The specimen sequenced was peripheral blood. The receptor source for this set is an adult man with Graves' ophthalmopathy.

Comment on this clonotype: One junction end disagrees with the germline gene, perhaps due to a read error. This chain joins TRBV12-3 or TRBV12-4 and TRBJ1-2; D not resolved. The CDR3 is made up of 13 amino acids. The CDR3 protein is CASSLGDGFGYTF. CDR3 bases: TGTGCCAGCAGCTTAGGCGACGGGTTTGGCTACACCTTC.

This clonotype was found many times. The CDR3 DNA reads as TGCGCCAGCAGCCAAGAAACAGGGGGCATTGGCTACACCTTC. This codes for CASSQETGGIGYTF. The chain employs TRBV4-1 and TRBJ1-2; 9 nucleotides line up with TRBD1. Germline V CDR1 and CDR2: MGHRA, YSYEKL. The V gene end was trimmed by 0 bases and the J gene end by 7 bases; junction bases not matched to a gene: 3. The CDR3 contains 14 residues.

This clonotype was counted many times. V gene TRBV20-1 combines with J gene TRBJ2-7, with TRBD1 matching 10 bases. The germline CDR1 and CDR2 sequences are DFQATT and SNEGSKA (reference sequence). V was clipped by 2 bases and J by 6 bases; unmatched bases: 10. The CDR3 has 15 amino acids. CDR3 sequence reads: CSARQTGGWGTEQYF. The CDR3 coding sequence is TGCAGTGCTAGACAGACAGGGGGCTGGGGAACCGAGCAGTACTTC.

This clonotype was seen ten or more times. This chain connects TRBV15 to TRBJ2-2, with TRBD1 matching over 9 bases. V lost 5 bases and J lost 3; bases outside the gene matches: 4. The CDR3 sequence is 15 residues long. Germline V gene data show CDR1 as LNHNV and CDR2 as YYDKDF (reference sequence). For the CDR3, the DNA is TGTGCCACCAGCTTGGGACAGGGATACACCGGGGAGCTGTTTTTT. Amino acids: CATSLGQGYTGELFF.

This clonotype occurred many times. V and J are TRBV7-8 and TRBJ1-5; 7 bases fit TRBD1. The V gene's germline CDR1 is SGHVS and CDR2 FQNEAQ. V was pared by 5 bases and J by 0 bases, with 7 bases of the junction left unmatched. This CDR3 region has 16 residues. The DNA for the CDR3 is TGTGCCAGCAGCCAGGGGACAGTCTATAGCAATCAGCCCCAGCATTTT. Protein product: CASSQGTVYSNQPQHF.

This clonotype was counted at least ten times. The rearrangement links TRBV30 to TRBJ1-1, with no clear D. V was trimmed by 2 bases and J by 2 bases, leaving 6 bases between them. Germline V gene sequence: CDR1 GTSNPN, CDR2 SVGIG (reference sequence). The CDR3 has 12 residues. The CDR3 protein is CAWSWSNTEAFF. The CDR3 region has the DNA TGTGCCTGGAGTTGGTCAAACACTGAAGCTTTCTTT.

This clonotype was counted many times. The chain is built from TRBV11-1 and TRBJ1-1; D remains ambiguous. Germline values: CDR1 SGHAT, CDR2 FQDESV (reference sequence). The ends were cut back, 2 bases at V and 0 bases at J, with 16 bases in the middle. The CDR3 runs to 17 residues. CDR3: CASSLTGSEIMNTEAFF. CDR3 in DNA: TGTGCCAGCAGCTTAACGGGATCGGAGATAATGAACACTGAAGCTTTCTTT.

This clonotype was recorded a few times. This chain uses TRBV11-2 with TRBJ2-2; 10 nucleotides line up with TRBD2. Germline V gene data show CDR1 as SGHAT and CDR2 as FQNNGV. Losses at the gene ends were 1 base for V and 5 bases for J; bases not matched to a gene: 4. This CDR3 has 16 residues. The CDR3 loop reads CASSLVLAGVTGELFF. In nucleotides, the CDR3 is TGTGCCAGCAGCTTAGTTCTAGCGGGGGTAACCGGGGAGCTGTTTTTT.

This clonotype was observed many times. This chain joins TRBV7-9 and TRBJ2-5; D is unclear. The CDR3 is 14 amino acids. The V end lost 4 bases, the J end lost 4 bases, and 13 bases lay between the germline ends. Germline-derived CDR1 and CDR2 are SEHNR and FQNEAQ (reference sequence). CDR3 nucleotides: TGTGCCAGCAGCTCCCCGACGCCGCCAGAGACCCAGTACTTC. Translated: CASSSPTPPETQYF.

This clonotype was recorded many times. The chain has TRBV6-1 and TRBJ2-2; D unresolved. Trimming removed 8 bases at V and 1 base at J, with 11 bases between. Looked up from germline, CDR1 is MNHNS and CDR2 is SASEGT. The CDR3 is made up of 14 amino acids. DNA of the CDR3: TGTGCCAGCCCCCCGACCAGGAACACCGGGGAGCTGTTTTTT. Protein product: CASPPTRNTGELFF.

This chain connects TRBV14 to TRBJ2-2, with D perhaps TRBD1 or TRBD2 (5 bases each). The CDR3 has 17 amino acids. Germline V gene sequence: CDR1 SGHDN, CDR2 FVKESK. V lost 1 base, J lost 7 bases, and 19 bases lay in between. The CDR3 bases are TGTGCCAGCAGCCAAGTTCTATCGAGGGGAGCGGACGGGGAGCTGTTTTTT. Its protein product is CASSQVLSRGADGELFF.

This clonotype was detected many times. The rearrangement joins TRBV6-1 to TRBJ2-7; D not certain. The V and J ends lost 5 bases and 4 bases respectively, with 15 bases between them. CDR3 length: 14 residues. Germline V gene lookup returns CDR1 MNHNS and CDR2 SASEGT. The CDR3 DNA is TGTGCCAGCAGTCAAATGGGTCAGGAGTACGAGCAGTACTTC. It encodes CASSQMGQEYEQYF.

This clonotype was found many times. The chain uses TRBV27 and TRBJ1-2, with D tentatively TRBD1 (6 bases). Germline lookup yields CDR1 MNHEY and CDR2 SMNVEV (reference sequence). The CDR3 sequence is 15 residues long. V was clipped by 0 bases and J by 4 bases, with 12 bases between them. CDR3 nucleotides: TGTGCCAGCAGTTTATCCGGGGGCTTAAGCTATGGCTACACCTTC. Amino acid sequence: CASSLSGGLSYGYTF.

The chain joins TRBV30 to TRBJ1-1; D might be TRBD1 (5 bases). Between the trimmed V and J ends, which lost 3 bases and 11 bases, there was a span of 19 bases. This CDR3 region has 13 residues. Germline-derived CDR1 and CDR2 are GTSNPN and SVGIG (reference sequence). CDR3: CAWRMTGPGNAFF. DNA for the CDR3: TGTGCCTGGAGGATGACGGGGCCAGGGAATGCTTTCTTT.

The CDR3 DNA reads TGCGCCAGCAGCCAAGTTGGACAGGGCGGAGAGACCCAGTACTTC. Amino acid sequence: CASSQVGQGGETQYF. The chain joins TRBV4-1 to TRBJ2-5; 8 nucleotides align to TRBD1. The CDR3 extends over 15 amino acids. J was trimmed by 4 bases and V by 1 base; bases with no gene match: 5. Germline V CDR1 and CDR2: MGHRA, YSYEKL.

There are many counts of this clonotype. The chain employs TRBV12-3 or TRBV12-4 and TRBJ2-5, with D uncertain. The ends were cut back, 6 bases at V and 1 base at J, with 9 bases in the middle. The CDR3 has 13 residues. The CDR3 is CASRPDLQETQYF. DNA of the CDR3: TGTGCCAGCAGACCGGACCTCCAAGAGACCCAGTACTTC.

At least ten counts were recorded for this clonotype. V usage is TRBV5-1 and J usage is TRBJ2-5; 13 positions agree with TRBD2. This CDR3 spans 16 amino acids. V was clipped by 0 bases and J by 5 bases; unmatched bases: 4. Germline CDR1 is SGHRS and CDR2 is YFSETQ. CDR3 bases: TGCGCCAGCAGCTTGGTTGGACTAGCGGGAGCTGAGACCCAGTACTTC. Encoded protein: CASSLVGLAGAETQYF.

There are many counts of this clonotype. The chain combines TRBV12-3 or TRBV12-4 with TRBJ1-5; D is unresolved. The CDR3 contains 15 residues. Trimming left V 5 bases short and J 2 bases short, with 13 bases between. DNA of the CDR3: TGTGCCAGCAGTACACAAGGAGGAGGCAATCAGCCCCAGCATTTT. It is translated as CASSTQGGGNQPQHF.

In this sample, this clonotype turned up many times. This chain connects TRBV6-1 to TRBJ2-6; D is possibly TRBD1 (6 bases). The CDR3 consists of 19 residues. CDR1 is MNHNS and CDR2 is SASEGT in the germline V gene. Trimming removed 3 bases at V and 4 bases at J, with 22 bases between. This chain's CDR3 is CASSEVGRGFFSGANVLTF. The DNA of the CDR3 is TGTGCCAGCAGTGAGGTTGGCAGGGGTTTTTTTTCAGGGGCCAACGTCCTGACTTTC.

The CDR3 nucleotides are TGTGCCAGCAGATCCGGGGACTTAGCAAACACTGAAGCTTTCTTT. Translated: CASRSGDLANTEAFF. The rearrangement uses TRBV27 and TRBJ1-1; D may be TRBD1 (5 bases). Trimming stripped 6 bases from V and 2 bases from J, with 16 bases between. The CDR3 has 15 amino acids. CDR1 and CDR2 (germline): MNHEY, SMNVEV (reference sequence).

The gene calls are TRBV6-2 or TRBV6-3 and TRBJ1-1, with D uncertain. This CDR3 is 14 amino acids long. The germline V and J ends were trimmed by 7 bases and 1 base, with 13 bases remaining between them. Per germline, CDR1 MNHEY and CDR2 SVGEGT. The CDR3 region has the DNA TGTGCCAGCATTCTAGGGTATTGGAACACTGAAGCTTTCTTT. Its protein is CASILGYWNTEAFF.

This clonotype was observed at least ten times. In DNA, the CDR3 is TGTGCCAGCAGACGATGGGACACCCAGGTCGCCCAGTACTTC. It codes for CASRRWDTQVAQYF. The chain couples TRBV6-2 or TRBV6-3 to TRBJ2-5; TRBD1 might be the D (6 bases). V lost 6 bases and J lost 9, with 20 bases in between. Per germline, CDR1 MNHEY and CDR2 SVGEGT. There are 14 residues in the CDR3.

This clonotype has ten or more counts. The chain combines TRBV6-1 with TRBJ1-3; no definite D call. Germline lookup yields CDR1 MNHNS and CDR2 SASEGT. Trimming took 6 bases from V and 0 from J, leaving 6 bases between them. This CDR3 has 13 residues. The CDR3 reads CASRGISGNTIYF. The CDR3 nucleotides are TGTGCCAGCAGAGGGATCTCTGGAAACACCATATATTTT.

The table lists this clonotype with many counts. The chain joins TRBV9 to TRBJ1-3; 7 bases agree with TRBD1. CDR1 SGDLS and CDR2 YYNGEE come from the germline V gene. The CDR3 has 16 residues. V lost 0 bases to trimming and J lost 4 bases; unmatched junction nucleotides: 7. The CDR3 loop is CASSVGRDSVGNTIYF. The CDR3 nucleotides read TGTGCCAGCAGCGTAGGGAGGGACAGCGTGGGAAACACCATATATTTT.

This clonotype has a count of ten or more. The chain recombines TRBV28 with TRBJ1-5; D not certain. V lost 7 bases to trimming and J lost 1 base, with 14 bases between them. CDR1 and CDR2 from the germline V gene are MDHEN and SYDVKM. This CDR3 is built from 15 residues. As DNA, the CDR3 is TGTGCCAGCACTCCCCTCAGGACCAGCAATCAGCCCCAGCATTTT. The encoded protein is CASTPLRTSNQPQHF.

The rearrangement links TRBV6-5 to TRBJ2-5, with TRBD2 matching 7 bases. J was trimmed by 0 bases and V by 1 base; bases with no gene match: 2. CDR1 is MNHEY, CDR2 SVGAGI, per germline. The CDR3 has 15 residues. The CDR3 DNA is TGTGCCAGCAGTTACTTACTAGCGAACCAAGAGACCCAGTACTTC. It specifies CASSYLLANQETQYF.

Ten or more counts support this clonotype. The chain recombines TRBV4-1 with TRBJ2-7, with D unresolved. In germline, CDR1 is MGHRA, CDR2 YSYEKL. The CDR3 spans 15 residues. V lost 1 base to trimming and J lost 2 bases, with 12 bases between them. The DNA of the CDR3 is TGCGCCAGCAGCCAAGTATGGCGAGTCACCTACGAGCAGTACTTC. Protein sequence: CASSQVWRVTYEQYF.